The clone carrying this T cell receptor beta chain was picked up one time. Its antigen is not known. The data originate from a study of cytomegalovirus exposure and HLA in healthy donors. Notes on the study in general: Available immune exposure information was restricted to CMV serostatus only.

With 60 Vbeta and 13 Jbeta primers, the PCR was carried out. Profiling relied on immunoSEQ multiplex PCR, and the TCRdb table lists in-frame clones only, not all of them. The sample yields 60,000 or so clones, roughly 77% seen once. CDR3 length: 15 residues. The V segment lost 5 bases and the J segment 8 bases; nucleotides outside the gene matches: 14. Germline CDR1 reads SEHNR; CDR2 reads FQNEAQ (reference sequence). Specimen: PBMCs. This TCR was sampled from a woman aged 40 to 50 in good health and CMV-seropositive. The chain combines TRBV7-9 with TRBJ1-2, with TRBD1 matching 7 bases. The CDR3 protein is CASSISGTAIRGYTF. The CDR3 bases are TGTGCCAGCAGCATCTCCGGGACAGCAATTAGAGGCTACACCTTC.